This TCR beta chain was sequenced during a study of blood T cell repertoires in COVID-19. Study at large: The samples span acute and convalescent COVID-19 from the United States, Italy and Spain. Sources were T cells, B-cell-depleted T cells, or PBMCs; the material itself was cDNA or gDNA.

This table comes from immunoSEQ multiplex PCR, and its TCRdb copy is limited to in-frame clones, with some not included. In the table there are a few hundred thousand clones, 87% of which are singletons. Germline V gene data show CDR1 as SEHNR and CDR2 as FQNEAQ (reference sequence). Trimming at V came to 3 bases and at J to 0 bases, leaving 10 bases not matched to a gene. CDR3 length: 18 amino acids. Enrollees, about 18 to 95 years old, lived in about two dozen US areas. Donors in Cohort 3 who had recovered were those with two negative PCRs, healthcare professional clearance, or resolution of their symptoms.

This sequence was found in a young woman who had recovered from COVID-19. The chain carries TRBV7-9 and TRBJ2-1; 8 bases align to TRBD2. Sequenced: PBMCs or T cells enriched from blood (not recorded which). For the CDR3, the DNA is TGTGCCAGCAGCTTTGGCGGGAGGCGCCTGAGCTCCTACAATGAGCAGTTCTTC. Its translation: CASSFGGRRLSSYNEQFF.